This TCR beta chain was sequenced during a study of T cells in Graves' hyperthyroidism and ophthalmopathy (dated by TCRdb to the late 2010s). The study in broad terms: Peripheral blood was sampled at the time of initial diagnosis, prior to any treatment. To identify distinguishing TCR V-J signatures, a discovery cohort of about 100 patients was used, comprising 43 with Graves' ophthalmopathy and approximately 58 with stable Graves' hyperthyroidism. In several Graves' hyperthyroidism patients, the study also compared T-cell repertoires from thyroid tissue with T-cell repertoires from blood. Prospective prediction of ophthalmopathy was tested in an independent validation cohort of 18 hyperthyroidism patients and 17 patients who later progressed to ophthalmopathy. Following sampling, methimazole starting at 30 mg daily was given to hyperthyroidism patients, and high-dose intravenous methylprednisolone was given to ophthalmopathy patients. The 75 to 100 discovery patients were randomly split 7:3 into training and test sets. The paper reports TCR Vbeta CDR3 sequencing of some 140 peripheral blood samples: over 40 ophthalmopathy, roughly 80 hyperthyroidism and around 17 progressor patients. Study-wide conclusions, independent of this receptor: Most expanded thyroid clonotypes (frequency above 0.001) were also found in blood, which suggests that blood repertoires may mirror thyroid immune responses. A 13 V-J signature model separated ophthalmopathy from stable hyperthyroidism, with around 90% sensitivity and 81% to 83% specificity in cross-validation and 80%/75% in testing. No statistical method was used to fix the sample size in advance, and group allocation was not hidden from the investigators. In validation, the model predicted progression to ophthalmopathy a median of 6.5 months before onset, with about 71% sensitivity and roughly 72% specificity.

Amplification of TCR beta CDR3 regions was carried out from RNA transcripts. The first round of RT-PCR for the TCR CDR3 was performed with the HTBI primer set and the Qiagen OneStep RT-PCR kit. Libraries were constructed in a second round of multiplex PCR, after which size selection and purification were carried out. Paired-end sequencing of the libraries was performed with 100 bp reads on an Illumina HiSeq2000. Per the authors' processing: Raw data were processed with SOAPnuke, discarding reads with adapters, uncalled bases, mean Phred below 15, or no exact constant-primer or identifier match. High-quality paired reads were merged with COPE v1.2.5, and unique nucleotide sequences were defined as clonotypes. MiTCR v1.1 was used to align the clonotypes against IMGT TRBV, TRBD and TRBJ reference segments. Only V-J combinations with frequency above 0.0001, covering 99% to 99.2% of repertoires, were analysed. A TCS score was defined as the ratio of F50 (clonal expansion) to E x V (chaos), with BLOSUM62-based TCRdist applied between CDR3 peptides within each V-J. Welch's t-statistics and random forest reduced around 510 V-J features to roughly 13, which were used in a naive Bayes classifier (R e1071). Using fastp at Q25 and MiXCR, TCRdb reprocessed the public reads and kept productive beta chains. CDR3 protein sequences are deduplicated, and each keeps its most common genes and DNA. What appears here as the V and J calls and clone size reflects TCRdb's work, not the paper's. The sample table records 220,000 or so distinct CDR3 sequences; 16% of these occur just once. The ten top clones hold about 29% of the sample.

For this chain, trimming is 8 bases at the V end and 5 bases at the J end, and the number of junction bases without a gene match is 9. From cysteine to phenylalanine, the CDR3 is 14 amino acids long. The only DNA kept is the CDR3, 42 bases in frame from the first base. For CDR1 and CDR2, the germline V gene lists MNHEY and SVGEGT. In the ophthalmopathy patients, disease was moderately to severely active, with a Clinical Activity Score of 3 or more, a NOSPECS grade of 4 or more, and a duration of less than 3 months. Any patient with an uncontrolled infection, another autoimmune disease, pregnancy or lactation was excluded. Diagnoses were established on the basis of clinical symptoms, serum thyroxine and TRAb, thyroid ultrasound, and orbital computed tomography. PBMCs were isolated from about 10 ml of fresh peripheral blood by Ficoll-Paque density gradient centrifugation. Total RNA was extracted using Trizol reagent, and RNA quality was assessed on an Agilent 2100 Bioanalyzer.

This clonotype was counted at least ten times. What antigen it recognizes has not been identified. Within one base of it there is no much larger clone, and no base qualities were kept. Sequencing used blood. The source is a woman aged 18-29 years with Graves' ophthalmopathy. The V gene is TRBV6-2 or TRBV6-3 and the J gene is TRBJ1-5; TRBD1 aligns with 7 central bases. The CDR3 has the sequence CASQTTGAYQPQHF. The sequenced DNA: TGTGCCAGCCAAACAACAGGGGCCTATCAGCCCCAGCATTTT.